This T cell receptor beta chain is from a study of tumor-infiltrating lymphocytes in primary liver carcinoma. Across the study: Those enrolled were patients of both sexes, who were aged 30 to 69 years. Productive TCRbeta read yields ran from roughly 3.65 to 7.13 million per sample and were similar between tissues.

General study points: Presence in all five tumor regions was observed for only about 7.5-24% of top clones. Pairs of tumor regions overlapped more than tumor-adjacent and tumor-blood pairs did.

The source material, about 18-31 mg of unsorted bulk tissue, was used to co-extract RNA and DNA. TCR beta cDNA was prepared out of roughly 490 ng total RNA by means of a constant-region primer. Generation of the TCR beta libraries relied on three nested multiplex PCR rounds using slightly modified ARM-PCR. It was with TRBV1-TRBV30 forward primers and a C-beta reverse primer that the first two PCR rounds were run, at about 10 cycles each. TCRdb re-derived calls from the multiplex PCR reads in MiXCR, one entry per CDR3 protein. The sample contains about 48,000 distinct CDR3 sequences, 70% to 85% of which appear only once. Trimming stripped 6 bases from V and 6 bases from J, with 12 bases between. The CDR3 has 13 residues. The germline V gene encodes CDR1 MNHNS and CDR2 SASEGT. This clonotype is deemed medium-sized. Its antigen is not known.

The origin of this receptor is a middle-aged man with primary liver carcinoma and hepatitis B virus infection. Sequenced: liver tumor tissue from sampling region 3. Subset in this sample: tumor region T3, left-lateral pole. The chain recombines TRBV6-1 with TRBJ1-5; no clear D. CDR3: CASSRWGGQPQHF. DNA of the CDR3: TGTGCCAGCAGCAGGTGGGGAGGTCAGCCCCAGCATTTT.